This record looks at one T cell receptor beta chain sequence and its context. The V gene lost 1 base and the J gene lost 1 base, with 5 bases spanning the gap. The CDR3 length is 14 residues. The germline V gene has CDR1 SGHTA and CDR2 FQGNSA. Produced via immunoSEQ multiplex PCR; TCRdb's table is partial and in-frame only. This repertoire shows 65,000 to 85,000 clones, 88% found once; its top ten account for 8% to 10%. The sample is drawn from a study of T cell responses to AZD1222 COVID-19 vaccine. V usage is TRBV7-2 and J usage is TRBJ1-5; D is unresolved. This TCR came from an adult who received the MenACWY meningococcal vaccine as a control. The specimen was peripheral blood, collected 28 days after the second dose of the MenACWY control vaccine. Here the CDR3 DNA reads TGTGCCAGCAGCTTAGGGCCGAGCAATCAGCCCCAGCATTTT. This encodes CASSLGPSNQPQHF.